This TCR beta chain derives from a study of memory CD4+ T cells and cytomegalovirus serostatus. V gave up 6 bases and J gave up 2 bases, with 11 bases separating them. The CDR3 totals 14 residues. CDR1 is SNHLY and CDR2 is FYNNEI in the germline V gene. The table came from immunoSEQ multiplex PCR; TCRdb's copy has only in-frame clones and leaves some out. This sample has approximately 44,000 clones; over 65% occur once, and the top ten carry around 2%. The sort gate was single viable CD3+CD4+CD8-CD45RO+ cells for memory CD4+ T cells. Material: memory CD4+ T cells from blood. V usage is TRBV2 and J usage is TRBJ1-3; D perhaps matches TRBD1 (5 bases). This TCR was sampled from an adult in good health and CMV-seronegative. CDR3 in DNA: TGTGCCAGCAGCGGGACGTTCACTGGAAACACCATATATTTT. Translating gives CASSGTFTGNTIYF.